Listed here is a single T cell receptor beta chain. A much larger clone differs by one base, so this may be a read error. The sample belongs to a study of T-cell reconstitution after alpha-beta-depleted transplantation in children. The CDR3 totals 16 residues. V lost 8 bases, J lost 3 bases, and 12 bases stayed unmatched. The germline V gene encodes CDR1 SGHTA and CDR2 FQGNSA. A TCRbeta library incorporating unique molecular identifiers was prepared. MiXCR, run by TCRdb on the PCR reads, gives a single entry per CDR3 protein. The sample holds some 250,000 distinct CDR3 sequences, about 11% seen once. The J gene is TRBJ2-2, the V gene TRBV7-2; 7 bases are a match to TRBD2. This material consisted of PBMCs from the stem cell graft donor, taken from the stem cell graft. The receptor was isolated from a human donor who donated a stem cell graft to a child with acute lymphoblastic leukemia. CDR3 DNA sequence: TGTGCCAGCCCAACTACTGCGGGGGTGGACACCGGGGAGCTGTTTTTT. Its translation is CASPTTAGVDTGELFF.